A selection of T cell receptor beta chains follows, all from one sample in a study of cytomegalovirus exposure and HLA in healthy donors. The table came from immunoSEQ multiplex PCR; TCRdb's copy has only in-frame clones and leaves some out. The sample lists over 100,000 clones; over 60% were seen once. Material: PBMCs. The receptors here all came from a woman aged 40 to 50 in good health and CMV-seropositive. Each CDR3 is given with its conserved first and last residue. Each record gives: CDR3 protein, CDR3 DNA, clone size, J gene, D gene, V gene. A D gene is named only where the DNA matches it firmly. Size is omitted from some rows. Given values are once, few, many or a class for expanded clones.

CASSTPQGRLAKNIQYF,TGTGCCAGTAGTACCCCCCAAGGGAGACTAGCCAAAAACATTCAGTACTTC,-,TRBJ2-4,-,TRBV19
CASSRQTGGIGNIQYF,TGTGCCAGCAGCCGACAGACAGGGGGTATCGGAAACATTCAGTACTTC,-,TRBJ2-4,TRBD1,TRBV7-9
CASSLLAGIDTDTQYF,TGCGCCAGCAGCTTATTAGCAGGGATTGATACGGATACGCAGTATTTT,-,TRBJ2-3,-,TRBV5-1
CSARVNTEAFF,TGCAGTGCGAGGGTGAACACTGAAGCTTTCTTT,-,TRBJ1-1,-,TRBV20-1
CASRSSGGGQNQPQHF,TGTGCCAGCAGATCATCCGGGGGGGGACAAAATCAGCCCCAGCATTTT,-,TRBJ1-5,-,TRBV27
CASSESNRGTADTQYF,TGCGCCAGCAGTGAGTCTAACAGGGGGACCGCAGATACGCAGTATTTT,few,TRBJ2-3,TRBD1,TRBV10-1
CASSPHGLADYNEQFF,TGTGCCAGCAGCCCCCACGGGCTAGCGGACTACAATGAGCAGTTCTTC,-,TRBJ2-1,TRBD2,TRBV13
CASSFFRGDTEAFF,TGTGCCAGCAGCTTTTTCCGTGGAGACACTGAAGCTTTCTTT,-,TRBJ1-1,-,TRBV11-3
CASSPSAQGFAGNTIYF,TGTGCCAGCTCACCATCCGCACAGGGATTCGCTGGAAACACCATATATTTT,-,TRBJ1-3,-,TRBV18
CATSREYNRGRNYEQYF,TGTGCCACCAGCAGAGAGTACAACAGGGGCCGGAACTACGAGCAGTACTTC,-,TRBJ2-7,TRBD1,TRBV15
CASSLALGTGRGYTF,TGCGCCAGCAGCTTGGCCCTTGGGACAGGGCGTGGCTACACCTTC,-,TRBJ1-2,TRBD1,TRBV5-1
CASSNRTYFHF,TGTGCCAGCAGTAACCGGACATACTTCCACTTT,-,TRBJ1-6,-,TRBV6-5
CASLKWPRHFPDTQYF,TGTGCCAGTCTTAAATGGCCCCGACATTTCCCAGATACGCAGTATTTT,-,TRBJ2-3,-,TRBV19
CASRTGQGGNEQFF,TGTGCCAGCAGGACGGGACAGGGGGGCAATGAGCAGTTCTTC,once,TRBJ2-1,TRBD1,TRBV2
CASREGGQGTNYEQYF,TGTGCCAGCAGGGAAGGGGGACAGGGGACCAACTACGAGCAGTACTTC,-,TRBJ2-7,TRBD1,TRBV2